The subject of this entry is one T cell receptor (beta chain). The data were taken from a study of shared clonotypes between healthy human individuals. Germline V gene sequence: CDR1 MDHEN, CDR2 SYDVKM. The CDR3 is 12 residues long. V lost 5 bases, J lost 4 bases, and 7 bases lay in between. Study donors comprised healthy, HIV-negative adults devoid of recent acute infection or vaccination. Genomic DNA of every subset was divided equally among multiple immunoSEQ plates. Methods used by the authors: Junction-only immunoSEQ data arrived without quality scores, meaning filtering differed. Some clones are missing from TCRdb's copy, which holds only in-frame ones; the method was immunoSEQ multiplex PCR. The V and J calls and the clone size are those of that table, but D and trimming were determined from the DNA. The repertoire consists of 450,000 to 550,000 clones, with roughly 78% occurring once and the leading ten covering around 13%.

The genes are TRBV28 and TRBJ2-3; no clear D gene. Sequenced input: PBMCs. The sequence was obtained from a woman aged 40-49 years in good health. Some clones in this sample may be carry-over from other donors' samples. As DNA, the CDR3 is TGTGCCAGCAGTCGGCCACCAGATACGCAGTATTTT. Encoded protein: CASSRPPDTQYF.